These 15 T cell receptor beta chains were all obtained from the same sample, sequenced in a study of radiotherapy plus CTLA-4 blockade in lung cancer. This table comes from immunoSEQ multiplex PCR, and its TCRdb copy is limited to in-frame clones, with some not included. The sample records roughly 92,000 clones, approximately 83% being singletons. Specimen: peripheral blood, collected from a patient treated with radiotherapy plus ipilimumab. These receptors were obtained from a human donor with non-small cell lung cancer who had a partial response to radiotherapy plus ipilimumab.

The V gene is TRBV5-6, the J gene TRBJ2-3; D is possibly TRBD1 (5 bases). Trimming stripped 4 bases from V and 5 bases from J, with 11 bases between. Germline CDR1 reads SGHDT; CDR2 reads YYEEEE. The CDR3 consists of 13 residues. This chain's CDR3 is CASSTDSRDTQYF. DNA for the CDR3: TGTGCCAGCAGCACCGACAGCCGAGATACGCAGTATTTT. Complete variable domain (other parts from reference TRBV5-6 and TRBJ2-3): DAGVTQSPTHLIKTRGQQVTLRCSPKSGHDTVSWYQQALGQGPQFIFQYYEEEERQRGNFPDRFSGHQFPNYSSELNVNALLLGDSALYLCASSTDSRDTQYFGPGTRLTVL.

V and J are TRBV5-1 and TRBJ1-6, with D perhaps TRBD1 (6 bases). Per the germline V gene, CDR1 is SGHRS and CDR2 is YFSETQ. The germline V and J ends were trimmed by 0 bases and 5 bases, with 6 bases remaining between them. The CDR3 has 14 residues. This chain's CDR3 is CASSLGQDNSPLHF. In DNA form, the CDR3 reads TGCGCCAGCAGCTTGGGACAGGATAATTCACCCCTCCACTTT.

In its sample, this clone was seen once. Mismatch with germline at one junction end may stem from a read error. The chain employs TRBV13 and TRBJ2-1, with D maybe TRBD2 (6 bases). Per germline, CDR1 PRHDT and CDR2 FYEKMQ (reference sequence). The length of the CDR3 is 15 residues. The CDR3 DNA reads TGTGCCAGCAGTTTAGCGGACTACTCCTACAATGAGCAGTTCTTC. It specifies CASSLADYSYNEQFF.

CDR3 sequence reads: CASSLTGEVYGYTF. In DNA form, the CDR3 reads TGTGCCAGCAGTTTGACAGGCGAGGTTTATGGCTACACCTTC. The J gene is TRBJ1-2, the V gene TRBV28; TRBD1 is a possible D gene (6 bases). This CDR3 comprises 14 residues. Germline V lookup: CDR1 MDHEN, CDR2 SYDVKM. V was trimmed by 3 bases and J by 5 bases, leaving 13 bases between them.

The chain links TRBV7-8 to TRBJ1-1; D ambiguous. This CDR3 region has 14 residues. Germline loops: CDR1 SGHVS, CDR2 FQNEAQ. Trimming shortened V by 5 bases and J by 3 bases, and 13 bases separated the two germline ends. This CDR3 is CASSQRELYTEAFF. The CDR3 DNA reads as TGTGCCAGCAGCCAGAGGGAACTGTACACTGAAGCTTTCTTT.

This clone showed up just once. V and J are TRBV15 and TRBJ1-5; no reliable D call. The germline V gene has CDR1 LNHNV and CDR2 YYDKDF (reference sequence). The CDR3 sequence is 14 residues long. Trimming left V 3 bases short and J 1 base short, with 7 bases between. The CDR3 DNA reads as TGTGCCACCAGCAGGAGCACCAGCAATCAGCCCCAGCATTTT. Its translation: CATSRSTSNQPQHF.

The chain carries TRBV11-2 and TRBJ2-1, with 7 bases matching TRBD1. V gave up 2 bases and J gave up 4 bases; unmatched junction bases: 5. In germline, CDR1 is SGHAT, CDR2 FQNNGV. This CDR3 is 15 amino acids long. The CDR3 is CASSLTGDNYNEQFF. In DNA form, the CDR3 reads TGTGCCAGCAGCTTAACAGGGGACAATTACAATGAGCAGTTCTTC.

CDR3 residues: CASRDSVDQREESYEQYF. The CDR3 nucleotides read TGTGCCAGCAGAGATAGCGTGGACCAGCGGGAGGAATCCTACGAGCAGTACTTC. The chain is built from TRBV5-4 and TRBJ2-7; 9 positions match TRBD2. From germline, CDR1 is SGHNT and CDR2 YYREEE (reference sequence). Trimming at V came to 5 bases and at J to 1 base, leaving 16 bases not matched to a gene. The CDR3 has 18 amino acids.

This clone is deemed medium-sized. The chain is built from TRBV7-9 and TRBJ1-1, with unresolved D. The CDR3 spans 15 residues. Between the trimmed V and J ends, which lost 5 bases and 5 bases, there was a span of 18 bases. In germline, CDR1 is SEHNR, CDR2 FQNEAQ (reference sequence). DNA of the CDR3: TGTGCCAGCAGCCCACCCCTTCCGGGGAGAACTGAAGCTTTCTTT. Amino acid sequence: CASSPPLPGRTEAFF.

The rearrangement uses TRBV23-1 and TRBJ1-2; D may be TRBD1 (6 bases). TRBV23-1 is labeled an ORF, and its function is uncertain. The CDR3 is 16 residues long. Trimming took 2 bases from V and 0 from J, leaving 13 bases between them. CDR3 residues: CASSQTPTGANYGYTF. CDR3 sequence (DNA): TGCGCCAGCAGTCAAACGCCGACAGGAGCTAACTATGGCTACACCTTC.

V is TRBV6-5 and J is TRBJ1-1; perhaps TRBD1 as D (5 bases). Germline CDR1 reads MNHEY; CDR2 reads SVGAGI. The CDR3 runs 12 residues. Between the trimmed V and J ends, which lost 8 bases and 4 bases, there was a span of 11 bases. CDR3 in DNA: TGTGCCAGCTCGGGGGATGTCACTGAAGCTTTCTTT. It yields the protein CASSGDVTEAFF.

This chain links TRBV4-1 with TRBJ1-5; D is unresolved. The CDR3 extends over 15 amino acids. Trimming cost V 4 bases and J 3 bases, with 13 bases left between them. The germline V gene has CDR1 MGHRA and CDR2 YSYEKL. In nucleotides, the CDR3 is TGCGCCAGCAGCCCGGACGGGAGGGACAATCAGCCCCAGCATTTT. This translates into CASSPDGRDNQPQHF.

The gene calls are TRBV28 and TRBJ1-2; D is unresolved. This CDR3 comprises 15 residues. Trimming removed 6 bases at V and 5 bases at J, with 19 bases between. Germline-derived CDR1 and CDR2 are MDHEN and SYDVKM. CDR3 nucleotide sequence: TGTGCCAGCAGGGCACGGGGAGAATGGTTTTATGGCTACACCTTC. Amino acids: CASRARGEWFYGYTF.

V is TRBV5-1 and J is TRBJ2-2; 7 bases map to TRBD2. CDR3 length: 19 amino acids. V shed 4 bases and J 5 bases; nucleotides not matched to a gene: 20. CDR1 and CDR2 from the germline V gene are SGHRS and YFSETQ. The CDR3 here is CASSLGMSGISLKTGELFF. CDR3 coding DNA: TGCGCCAGCAGCCTGGGGATGAGCGGGATTTCCTTAAAGACCGGGGAGCTGTTTTTT.

The chain links TRBV4-2 to TRBJ2-2; D is unclear. The CDR3 loop spans 13 amino acids. CDR1 is LGHNA and CDR2 is YNFKEQ in the germline V gene. V shed 0 bases and J shed 6 bases, with 5 bases lying between them. The chain's CDR3 is CASSQDLAGELFF. The DNA of the CDR3 is TGTGCCAGCAGCCAAGATTTAGCCGGGGAGCTGTTTTTT.